This TCR beta chain is drawn from a study of graft-versus-host responses after intestinal transplantation (TCRdb year 2021). For the study in its entirety: The transplants that recipients received were multivisceral, liver-intestinal, or isolated intestinal. All recipients received anti-thymocyte globulin induction followed by maintenance tacrolimus and steroids for around 3 years. A cohort of approximately 24 intestinal transplant recipients, including one retransplant, was enrolled, and 3 patients lacking pretransplant specimens were excluded. After intestinal transplantation, graft-versus-host and host-versus-graft alloreactive T cell clones in the graft, circulation and bone marrow were tracked using bulk TCR-beta CDR3 sequencing. To identify alloreactive clones, pre-transplant mixed lymphocyte reaction products were sequenced and compared with unstimulated pre-transplant donor and recipient T cells. Rather than being sequenced by the commercial service, samples from a few later patients were sequenced in-house on an Illumina MiSeq and processed with MiXCR. A peak of at least 4% donor T cells among recipient peripheral blood mononuclear cells was the definition used for donor T cell macrochimerism.

The library came from the immunoSEQ multiplex PCR assay. For most patients, genomic DNA was isolated using the Qiagen DNeasy Blood and Tissue Kit and was shipped frozen to Adaptive Biotechnologies for TCR sequencing. For most patients, genomic DNA was subjected to high-throughput TCR-beta CDR3 sequencing by Adaptive Biotechnologies. The authors' analysis ran thus. Adaptive's ImmunoSEQ software supplied the TCR sequencing data for around 19 patients, while MiXCR and VDJtools were used to process three other patients. To correct CD4 versus CD8 sorting errors, any sequence found in both subsets at a frequency ratio below 5:1 was removed. Because the origin of CDR3 nucleotide sequences shared between donor and recipient could not be assigned, those sequences were removed. To count as alloreactive, a clone needed at least 2-fold expansion over unstimulated cells and a minimum CFSE-low frequency of 0.002% (template counts) or 0.001% (read counts). A clone was considered mappable if detected in the sequenced pre-transplant spleen, lymph node, or MLR CFSE-low populations of the donor or recipient. Cumulative frequency of alloreactive clones was calculated as a percentage of all sequences weighted by copy number. Here the immuneACCESS table is served through TCRdb, limited to in-frame sequences with V and J called. Missing clones are a known gap in these copies; in checked studies unresolved V genes cover under half, and the rest lacks a known reason. That table supplies the V and J calls and clone size; D and trimming were determined from the DNA. The sample data list about 97,000 clones, and 85% to 95% of these were observed just once. About 0.073% of the sample rests with the top ten.

Study-wide findings and limitations: In the allografts of patients with donor T cell macrochimerism, GvH to HvG T cell clonal ratios were high. Conclusions were limited by the relatively low number and heterogeneity of intestinal transplant patients. Peak levels of circulating GvH clones were associated with declines in HvG clones early after transplant. GvH clones were detected in recipient bone marrow, and some appeared earlier in ileal mucosa or blood, consistent with an intestinal mucosal origin.

About this clone: Its antigen specificity is not known. No qualities accompany the bases; no much larger clone lies one base away.

The time point label of this sample denotes: cells obtained before transplantation from donor or recipient. CD3+CD4+ and CD3+CD8+ populations were FACS-sorted from unstimulated pre-transplant donor and recipient cells taken from spleen or lymph nodes. The CDR3, cysteine through phenylalanine, is 13 amino acids long. Only the CDR3 DNA is retained, 39 bases long and in frame from the first base. V gives up 1 base and J gives up 5 bases, and the segment between their germline ends measures 8 bases. Per the germline V gene, SGHRS is the CDR1 and YFSETQ is the CDR2. The sequences come from unstimulated CD8+ T cells sorted from spleen or lymph node cells, collected before transplant. The receptor was derived from a human donor who was the organ donor for an intestinal transplant. The V gene is TRBV5-1 and the J gene is TRBJ2-3; there is no confident call for the D gene. The CDR3 reads CASSLIGRDTQYF. The nucleotide sequence is TGCGCCAGCAGCTTGATTGGCCGAGATACGCAGTATTTT.